This T cell receptor (beta chain) was recovered during a study of PD-1 blockade in classical Hodgkin lymphoma. Profiling relied on immunoSEQ multiplex PCR, and the TCRdb table lists in-frame clones only, not all of them. The data hold 40,000 to 60,000 clones, with roughly 66% observed a single time. Each patient's relapse followed autologous stem cell transplantation, and brentuximab vedotin exposure varied. This sample comprised peripheral blood mononuclear cells (PBMCs), obtained before the second cycle of nivolumab. The receptor was derived from a human donor with classical Hodgkin lymphoma.

CDR3 nucleotides: TGTGCCAGCAGCATACAGGGGTCCTCTGGAAACACCATATATTTT. Its protein is CASSIQGSSGNTIYF. The chain has TRBV5-5 and TRBJ1-3; 7 positions match TRBD1. V lost 4 bases to trimming and J lost 0 bases; unmatched junction nucleotides: 4. The CDR3 spans 15 residues. Germline V gene lookup returns CDR1 SGHKS and CDR2 YYEKEE (reference sequence).